The rows below give T cell receptor beta chains drawn from one sample of a study of blood T cell repertoires in COVID-19. Method: immunoSEQ multiplex PCR; TCRdb's copy keeps in-frame clones and lacks some. The top ten clones hold less than 20% of a sample with roughly 84,000 clones, roughly 80% of them seen once. Material: peripheral blood. Source of these receptors: an elderly woman with acute or convalescent COVID-19. CDR3s leave out the opening cysteine and the closing phenylalanine or tryptophan.

CDR3: ASSLRAGGPYEQY
J: TRBJ2-7
V: TRBV11-3

CDR3: ASGDRTLNTEAF
J: TRBJ1-1
V: TRBV6-5

CDR3: ASSQRTGFYGYT
J: TRBJ1-2
V: TRBV3-1/TRBV3-2

CDR3: ASSQPPGKSGNTIY
J: TRBJ1-3
V: TRBV23-1

CDR3: AIRRQNYGYT
J: TRBJ1-2
V: TRBV10-3

CDR3: ASSLDRGNEQF
J: TRBJ2-1
V: TRBV7-7

CDR3: ASSYSDRGIHEQY
J: TRBJ2-7
V: TRBV6-5

CDR3: ASSLAPGTGGLGNTIY
J: TRBJ1-3
V: TRBV7-6

CDR3: ASSLDTTGWWSPLH
J: TRBJ1-6
V: TRBV11-2

CDR3: ASSSRMRTGGHGYT
J: TRBJ1-2
V: TRBV19

CDR3: ASSDLVAGGLISYNEQF
J: TRBJ2-1
V: TRBV6-4

CDR3: ASSHDRGQGSYEQY
J: TRBJ2-7
V: TRBV3-1/TRBV3-2

CDR3: ASSSGQTGGLNGYT
J: TRBJ1-2
V: TRBV7-9

CDR3: ASSQGQPLYNQPQH
J: TRBJ1-5
V: TRBV6-2/TRBV6-3

CDR3: ASSLGQGINNEQF
J: TRBJ2-1
V: TRBV7-2

CDR3: ASNPRTGYAGELF
J: TRBJ2-2
V: TRBV11-2

CDR3: ASRLGTEYYEQY
J: TRBJ2-7
V: TRBV11-1

CDR3: AWSVRRGANYGYT
J: TRBJ1-2
V: TRBV30

CDR3: ASKPGQGSYEQY
J: TRBJ2-7
V: TRBV6-5

CDR3: ASSLATGGNTIY
J: TRBJ1-3
V: TRBV5-6

CDR3: ASSFGGTGSSGYT
J: TRBJ1-2
V: TRBV5-4

CDR3: ATGVGGGSQPQH
J: TRBJ1-5
V: TRBV15